This passage covers 22 T cell receptor beta chains from one sample sequenced in a study of PD-1 blockade in classical Hodgkin lymphoma. Time point here: cycle 4 day 1 (C4D1), after about 6 weeks of nivolumab. All patients experienced relapse after autologous stem cell transplantation, and brentuximab vedotin exposure was variable. Only in-frame clones appear in the TCRdb table, and some are missing; sequencing was by immunoSEQ multiplex PCR. The sample lists roughly 100,000 clones; more than 70% were seen once. The source was peripheral blood mononuclear cells (PBMCs), collected before the fourth cycle of nivolumab. The receptor set was obtained from a human donor with classical Hodgkin lymphoma.

The rearrangement uses TRBV2 and TRBJ2-4; 8 nucleotides match TRBD2. CDR3 length equals 14 residues. The junction had 9 bases not matched to a gene; V was cut back by 2 bases and J by 12 bases. Germline V lookup: CDR1 SNHLY, CDR2 FYNNEI. CDR3 coding DNA: TGTGCCAGCAGTGAATCGCGGGAGGTTACTCCTCAGTACTTC. This gives the protein CASSESREVTPQYF.

J is TRBJ2-1 and V is TRBV13; D may be TRBD2 (6 bases). The length of the CDR3 is 14 residues. Trimming took 0 bases from V and 9 from J, leaving 12 bases between them. Germline CDR1 and CDR2: PRHDT and FYEKMQ (reference sequence). CDR3 loop: CASSLGGLGGEQFF. The CDR3 DNA reads as TGTGCCAGCAGCTTAGGGGGACTGGGAGGTGAGCAGTTCTTC.

CDR3: CASSGNRGGSSEAFF. The DNA of the CDR3 is TGCGCCAGCAGCGGAAACAGGGGGGGTTCTTCTGAAGCTTTCTTT. The genes are TRBV5-1 and TRBJ1-1; 8 bases align to TRBD1. V lost 4 bases to trimming and J lost 6 bases; unmatched junction nucleotides: 11. The CDR3 runs 15 residues. Germline values: CDR1 SGHRS, CDR2 YFSETQ.

V and J are TRBV5-1 and TRBJ2-3; D remains unclear. Trimming left V 0 bases short and J 4 bases short, with 6 bases between. The germline V gene encodes CDR1 SGHRS and CDR2 YFSETQ. This CDR3 is built from 13 residues. The CDR3 DNA follows: TGCGCCAGCAGCTTGGATTCGCCAGATACGCAGTATTTT. The encoded protein is CASSLDSPDTQYF.

Notes on this clone: Within the sample, other DNA sequences also encode this same CDR3. This sequence joins TRBV21-1 and TRBJ2-7; the table's D call TRBD2 went unverified against the DNA. TRBV21-1 is reported as a pseudogene. The CDR3 sequence is 13 residues long. The CDR3 sequence is CASSKAPGCEQYF. CDR3 DNA: TGTGCCAGCAGCAAAGCCCCCGGGTGCGAGCAGTACTTT.

V gene TRBV27 combines with J gene TRBJ2-6; 10 positions match TRBD1. The CDR3 covers 17 residues. V was clipped by 6 bases and J by 1 base; unmatched bases: 6. The germline V gene has CDR1 MNHEY and CDR2 SMNVEV (reference sequence). The CDR3 coding sequence is TGTGCCAGCAGCCCCGGGACAGGGGTTTCTGGGGCCAACGTCCTGACTTTC. As protein: CASSPGTGVSGANVLTF.

A few counts support this clone. The gene calls are TRBV27 and TRBJ1-5; a possible D gene is TRBD1 (5 bases). The V end lost 2 bases, the J end lost 3 bases, and 8 bases lay between the germline ends. CDR3 length equals 14 residues. CDR1 is MNHEY and CDR2 is SMNVEV in the germline V gene (reference sequence). Here the CDR3 reads CASSLAGINQPQHF. As DNA, the CDR3 is TGTGCCAGCAGTTTAGCAGGGATCAATCAGCCCCAGCATTTT.

This clone was seen a single time. The gene calls are TRBV25-1 and TRBJ1-4; unclear D gene. Trimming removed 3 bases from V and 8 bases from J, with 16 bases in between. Germline CDR1 MGHDK, CDR2 SYGVNS. CDR3 length equals 15 residues. The CDR3 is CASSDPGPDREKLFF. CDR3 coding DNA: TGTGCCAGCAGTGACCCCGGCCCCGATAGAGAAAAACTGTTTTTT.

The chain links TRBV6-5 to TRBJ1-5; tentative D call: TRBD1 (6 bases). The V gene lost 7 bases and the J gene lost 10 bases, with 17 bases spanning the gap. The CDR3 has 13 residues. Germline-derived CDR1 and CDR2 are MNHEY and SVGAGI. The CDR3 sequence: CASNRAGIEPQHF. CDR3 nucleotides: TGTGCCAGCAACAGGGCAGGAATCGAACCCCAGCATTTT.

CDR3: CASSKTSRSYTF. The CDR3 DNA follows: TGTGCCAGCAGCAAAACATCTAGGAGCTACACCTTC. This chain joins TRBV21-1 and TRBJ1-2. TRBV21-1 is described as a pseudogene. CDR3 length: 12 amino acids.

CDR3 protein: CASSSRGADNEKLFF. The DNA for the CDR3 is TGCGCCAGCAGCTCCCGGGGCGCCGATAATGAAAAACTGTTTTTT. The chain has TRBV5-1 and TRBJ1-4; maybe TRBD1 (5 bases). Trimming left V 3 bases short and J 4 bases short, with 13 bases between. The CDR3 contains 15 residues. CDR1 is SGHRS, CDR2 YFSETQ, per germline.

A single count supports this clone. The V call is TRBV11-2, the J call TRBJ1-4; 10 bases map to TRBD1. Germline V gene sequence: CDR1 SGHAT, CDR2 FQNNGV. This CDR3 is built from 16 residues. V lost 1 base to trimming and J lost 10 bases; unmatched junction nucleotides: 9. CDR3 DNA sequence: TGTGCCAGCAGCTTAGTTGAAGGCGGACAGGGGGGAAAACTGTTTTTT. It translates to CASSLVEGGQGGKLFF. The entire variable domain, with the rest obtained from reference TRBV11-2 and TRBJ1-4, is as follows: EAGVAQSPRYKIIEKRQSVAFWCNPISGHATLYWYQQILGQGPKLLIQFQNNGVVDDSQLPKDRFSAERLKGVDSTLKIQPAKLEDSAVYLCASSLVEGGQGGKLFFGSGTQLSVL.

This chain connects TRBV11-2 to TRBJ2-1; 12 bases fit TRBD2. The CDR3 is made up of 14 amino acids. J gave up 4 bases and V 8 bases, and 3 bases lay outside the gene matches. Germline V gives CDR1 SGHAT, CDR2 FQNNGV. The CDR3 coding sequence is TGTGCCAGCGGCGGGACTAGCGGGTACAATGAGCAGTTCTTC. It codes for CASGGTSGYNEQFF.

The gene calls are TRBV30 and TRBJ1-5; D unclear. Germline V gene data show CDR1 as GTSNPN and CDR2 as SVGIG (reference sequence). The CDR3 runs 14 residues. Trimming stripped 2 bases from V and 3 bases from J, with 11 bases between. The CDR3 DNA follows: TGTGCCTGGAGTAAAAGAGGGTCCAATCAGCCCCAGCATTTT. Translation gives CAWSKRGSNQPQHF.

In the case of this clone: Different DNA sequences within this sample yield the same CDR3. The chain is built from TRBV5-1 and TRBJ2-7, with 10 bases aligning to TRBD2. Trimming at V came to 3 bases and at J to 0 bases, leaving 3 bases not matched to a gene. Germline CDR1 is SGHRS and CDR2 is YFSETQ. The CDR3 sequence is 15 residues long. The CDR3 nucleotides read TGCGCCAGCAGCTGGACTAGCGGTTCCTCCTACGAGCAGTACTTC. Protein: CASSWTSGSSYEQYF.

This clone was counted a few times. V and J are TRBV7-2 and TRBJ1-2; D unresolved. This CDR3 comprises 14 residues. In germline, CDR1 is SGHTA, CDR2 FQGNSA. With 4 bases removed from V and 5 bases from J, the gap between germline ends came to 14 bases. Here the CDR3 reads CASSYPEWAYGYTF. The CDR3 DNA reads as TGTGCCAGCAGCTATCCGGAGTGGGCTTATGGCTACACCTTC.

This chain connects TRBV4-1 to TRBJ1-2; tentative D call: TRBD1 (6 bases). Trimming took 0 bases from V and 7 from J, leaving 12 bases between them. The germline V gene has CDR1 MGHRA and CDR2 YSYEKL. The CDR3 totals 14 residues. In DNA, the CDR3 is TGCGCCAGCAGCCAAGATCAGTGGGACACTGGCTACACCTTC. Protein sequence: CASSQDQWDTGYTF.

The rearrangement links TRBV28 to TRBJ1-2; D unresolved. V lost 2 bases and J 7 bases, leaving 20 bases between the germline ends. This CDR3 comprises 16 residues. The germline CDR1 and CDR2 sequences are MDHEN and SYDVKM. CDR3 DNA sequence: TGTGCCAGCAGTTTAGTCGGGGATGGGAATCTAATTGGCTACACCTTC. This codes for CASSLVGDGNLIGYTF.

The chain couples TRBV25-1 to TRBJ1-5; no definite D call. The CDR3 covers 14 residues. Trimming pared 1 base from V and 3 bases from J, leaving 7 bases between. The germline V gene has CDR1 MGHDK and CDR2 SYGVNS. The CDR3 is CASSEWGTNQPQHF. CDR3 coding DNA: TGTGCCAGCAGTGAATGGGGAACCAATCAGCCCCAGCATTTT.

The V call is TRBV7-9, the J call TRBJ2-7; TRBD2 aligns across 7 bases. V lost 3 bases and J lost 6; bases outside the gene matches: 5. The V gene's germline CDR1 is SEHNR and CDR2 FQNEAQ (reference sequence). This CDR3 is 13 amino acids long. CDR3 sequence: CASSFGGRREQYF. CDR3 nucleotide sequence: TGTGCCAGCAGCTTCGGGGGGAGGCGCGAGCAGTACTTC.

The rearrangement uses TRBV7-2 and TRBJ2-7; 12 nucleotides line up with TRBD2. There are 14 residues in the CDR3. V lost 5 bases, J lost 6 bases, and 5 bases stayed unmatched. Germline loops: CDR1 SGHTA, CDR2 FQGNSA. In nucleotides, the CDR3 is TGTGCCAGCAGCCCGACTAGCGGGAGACTCGAGCAGTACTTC. It translates to CASSPTSGRLEQYF.

This clone was found once. This chain uses TRBV5-4 with TRBJ2-1; 10 positions agree with TRBD2. Germline V CDR1 and CDR2: SGHNT, YYREEE (reference sequence). This CDR3 spans 15 amino acids. V shed 7 bases, J shed 3 bases, and the junction held 7 bases outside the gene matches. For the CDR3, the DNA is TGTGCCAGCGCTACCCGGACTAGCGGCTACAATGAGCAGTTCTTC. This codes for CASATRTSGYNEQFF. Variable domain in full (rest from reference TRBV5-4 and TRBJ2-1): ETGVTQSPTHLIKTRGQQVTLRCSSQSGHNTVSWYQQALGQGPQFIFQYYREEENGRGNFPPRFSGLQFPNYSSELNVNALELDDSALYLCASATRTSGYNEQFFGPGTRLTVL.